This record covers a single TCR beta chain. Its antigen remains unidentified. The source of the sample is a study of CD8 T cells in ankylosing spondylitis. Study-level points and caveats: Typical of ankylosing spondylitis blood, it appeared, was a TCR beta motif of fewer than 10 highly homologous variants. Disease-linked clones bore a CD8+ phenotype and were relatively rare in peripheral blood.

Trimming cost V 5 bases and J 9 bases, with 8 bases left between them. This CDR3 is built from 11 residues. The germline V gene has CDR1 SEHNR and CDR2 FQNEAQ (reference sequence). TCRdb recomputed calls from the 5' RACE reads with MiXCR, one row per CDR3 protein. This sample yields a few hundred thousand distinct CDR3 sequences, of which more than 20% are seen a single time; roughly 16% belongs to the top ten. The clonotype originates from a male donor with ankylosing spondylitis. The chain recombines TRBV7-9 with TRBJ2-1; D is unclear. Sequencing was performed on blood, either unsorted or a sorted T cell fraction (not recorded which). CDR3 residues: CASSLDVEQFF. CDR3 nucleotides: TGTGCCAGCAGCCTGGACGTTGAGCAGTTCTTC.